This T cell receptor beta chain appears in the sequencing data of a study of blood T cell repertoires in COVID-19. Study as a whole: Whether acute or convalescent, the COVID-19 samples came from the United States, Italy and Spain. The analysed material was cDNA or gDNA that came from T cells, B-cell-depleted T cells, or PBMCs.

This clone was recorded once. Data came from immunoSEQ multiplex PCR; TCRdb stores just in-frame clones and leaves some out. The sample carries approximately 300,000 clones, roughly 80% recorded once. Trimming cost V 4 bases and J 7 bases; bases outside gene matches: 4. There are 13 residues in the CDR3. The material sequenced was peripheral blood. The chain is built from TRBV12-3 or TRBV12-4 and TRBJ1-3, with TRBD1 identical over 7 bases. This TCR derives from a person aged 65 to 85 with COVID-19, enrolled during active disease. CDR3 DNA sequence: TGTGCCAGCAGTTCGACAGGGAGTAACACCATATATTTT. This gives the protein CASSSTGSNTIYF.